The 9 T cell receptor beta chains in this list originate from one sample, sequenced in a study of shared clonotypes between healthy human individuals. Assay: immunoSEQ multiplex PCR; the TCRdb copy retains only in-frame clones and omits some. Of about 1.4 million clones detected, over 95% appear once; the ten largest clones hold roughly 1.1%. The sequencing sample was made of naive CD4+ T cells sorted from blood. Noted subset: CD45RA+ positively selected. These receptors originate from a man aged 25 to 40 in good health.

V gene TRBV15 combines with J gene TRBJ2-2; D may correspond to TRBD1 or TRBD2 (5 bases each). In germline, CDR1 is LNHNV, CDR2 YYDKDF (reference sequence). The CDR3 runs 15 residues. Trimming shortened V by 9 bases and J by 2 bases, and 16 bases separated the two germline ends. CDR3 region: CATLGPPGNTGELFF. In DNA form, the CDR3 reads TGTGCCACTTTGGGACCCCCAGGCAACACCGGGGAGCTGTTTTTT.

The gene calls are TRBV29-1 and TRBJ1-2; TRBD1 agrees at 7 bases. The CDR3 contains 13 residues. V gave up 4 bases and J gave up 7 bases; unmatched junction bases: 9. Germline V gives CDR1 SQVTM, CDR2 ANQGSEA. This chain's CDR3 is CSVVQGDWGGYTF. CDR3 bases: TGCAGCGTTGTTCAGGGGGATTGGGGTGGCTACACCTTC.

The CDR3 nucleotides are TGTGCCAGCAGCCCAAGGGGGCTAGCGGGAGGGCCTCCGGGCGGGGCCAACGTCCTGACTTTC. This sequence encodes CASSPRGLAGGPPGGANVLTF. V gene TRBV7-8 combines with J gene TRBJ2-6; TRBD2 matches 12 bases. This CDR3 has 21 amino acids. The germline CDR1 and CDR2 sequences are SGHVS and FQNEAQ. Trimming took 5 bases from V and 4 from J; bases not matched to a gene: 18.

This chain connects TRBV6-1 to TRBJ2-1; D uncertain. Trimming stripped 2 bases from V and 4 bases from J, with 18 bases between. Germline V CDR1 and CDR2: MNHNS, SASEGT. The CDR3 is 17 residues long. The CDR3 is CASSERPRFMQYNEQFF. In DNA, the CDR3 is TGTGCCAGCAGTGAAAGGCCACGGTTCATGCAGTACAATGAGCAGTTCTTC.

In DNA, the CDR3 is TGTGCCAGCACGCTCCTCGGGGTGAACACTGAAGCTTTCTTT. Translated: CASTLLGVNTEAFF. The chain employs TRBV6-6 and TRBJ1-1; D call uncertain. The CDR3 loop spans 14 amino acids. Germline CDR1 reads MNHNY; CDR2 reads SVGAGI (reference sequence). Trimming took off 7 bases at V and 0 bases at J, with 12 bases between the two ends.

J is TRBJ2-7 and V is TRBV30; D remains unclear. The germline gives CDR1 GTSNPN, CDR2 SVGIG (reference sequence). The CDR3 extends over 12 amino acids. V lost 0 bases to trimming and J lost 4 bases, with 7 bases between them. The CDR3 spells CAWSVRLYEQYF. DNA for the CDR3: TGTGCCTGGAGTGTACGACTGTACGAGCAGTACTTC.

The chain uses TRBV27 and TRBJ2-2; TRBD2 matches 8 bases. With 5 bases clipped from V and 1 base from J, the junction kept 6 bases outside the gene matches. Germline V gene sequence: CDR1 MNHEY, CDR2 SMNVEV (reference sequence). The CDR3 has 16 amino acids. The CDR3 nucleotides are TGTGCCAGCAGTCCATTTAGCGGGGTGAACACCGGGGAGCTGTTTTTT. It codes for CASSPFSGVNTGELFF.

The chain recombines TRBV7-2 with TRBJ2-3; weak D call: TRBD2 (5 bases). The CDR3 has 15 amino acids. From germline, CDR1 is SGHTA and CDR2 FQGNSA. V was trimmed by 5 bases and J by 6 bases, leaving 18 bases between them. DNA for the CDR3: TGTGCCAGCAGCCCCCTCGGACTCCCGGGGGATACGCAGTATTTT. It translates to CASSPLGLPGDTQYF.

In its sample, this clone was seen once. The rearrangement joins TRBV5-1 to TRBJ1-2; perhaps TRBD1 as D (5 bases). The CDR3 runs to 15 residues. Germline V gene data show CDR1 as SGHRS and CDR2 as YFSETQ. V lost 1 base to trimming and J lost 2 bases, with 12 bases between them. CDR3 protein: CASSLLGGQNYGYTF. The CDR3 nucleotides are TGCGCCAGCAGCTTGCTGGGGGGTCAGAACTATGGCTACACCTTC.